Sequencing of this TCR beta chain was carried out in a study of CD8 T cells in ankylosing spondylitis. Findings and limits, study-wide: Seemingly characteristic of ankylosing spondylitis blood was a TCR beta motif consisting of about 8 highly homologous variants. It was reported that disease-linked clones were significantly enriched in matched ankylosing spondylitis synovial fluid.

This clonotype was recorded at least ten times. Its specificity is not known. Via MiXCR, TCRdb re-called the 5' RACE reads, giving one row per CDR3 protein. The data show about 250,000 distinct CDR3 sequences, with 15% to 20% seen just once and about a third held by the top ten. The CDR3 has 12 amino acids. Germline assignment: CDR1 ENHRY and CDR2 SYGVKD. The V and J ends lost 10 bases and 8 bases respectively, with 15 bases between them. The rearrangement joins TRBV10-3 to TRBJ2-1, with D possibly matching TRBD2 (6 bases). The clonotype was recovered from a male donor with ankylosing spondylitis or in good health (not recorded which). The sample taken for sequencing was blood, either unsorted or a sorted T cell fraction (not recorded which). The CDR3: CATPGGQDEQFF. CDR3 nucleotides: TGTGCCACTCCCGGAGGGCAAGATGAGCAGTTCTTC.